This T cell receptor (beta chain) was observed in a study of CD4+ T cells in melanoma. CDR1 is SNHLY and CDR2 is FYNNEI in the germline V gene. The CDR3 loop spans 16 amino acids. V lost 6 bases and J lost 7, with 19 bases in between. About this clone itself: Antigen specificity is unknown.

Study-level findings and limits: In melanoma, neoantigen-specific CD4+ T cells reportedly differed in differentiation state.

Some clones are missing from TCRdb's copy, which holds only in-frame ones; the method was immunoSEQ multiplex PCR. The data hold about 55,000 clones, with over 60% observed a single time. Source material: tumor tissue. The TCR was taken from a human donor with melanoma. The chain links TRBV2 to TRBJ1-6; D perhaps matches TRBD1 (5 bases). DNA of the CDR3: TGTGCCAGCAGGCCCGGGGCCCGGGTGGGGAATTCACCCCTCCACTTT. As protein: CASRPGARVGNSPLHF.